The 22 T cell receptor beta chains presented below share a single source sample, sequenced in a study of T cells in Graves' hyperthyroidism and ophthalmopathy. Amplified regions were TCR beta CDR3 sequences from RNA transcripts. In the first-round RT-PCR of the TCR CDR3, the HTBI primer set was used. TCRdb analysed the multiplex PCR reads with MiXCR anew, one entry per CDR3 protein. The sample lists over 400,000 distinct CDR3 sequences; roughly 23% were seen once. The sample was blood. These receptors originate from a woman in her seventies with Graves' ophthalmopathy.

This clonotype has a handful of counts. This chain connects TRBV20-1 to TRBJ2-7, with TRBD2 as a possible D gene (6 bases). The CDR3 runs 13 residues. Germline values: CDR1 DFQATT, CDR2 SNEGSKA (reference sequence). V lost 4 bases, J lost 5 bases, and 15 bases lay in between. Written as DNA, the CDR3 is TGCAGTGCTATTAGCGGAACAGTAAACGAGCAGTACTTC. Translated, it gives CSAISGTVNEQYF.

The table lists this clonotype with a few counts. The CDR3 nucleotides are TGTGCCAGTCGACAGGGCGCTAGCTCTGGAAACACCATATATTTT. Translating gives CASRQGASSGNTIYF. The V and J genes are TRBV12-3 or TRBV12-4 and TRBJ1-3; TRBD1 aligns across 7 bases. Germline trimming cut 9 bases from V and 0 bases from J; bases unmatched to any gene: 8. CDR3 length equals 15 residues.

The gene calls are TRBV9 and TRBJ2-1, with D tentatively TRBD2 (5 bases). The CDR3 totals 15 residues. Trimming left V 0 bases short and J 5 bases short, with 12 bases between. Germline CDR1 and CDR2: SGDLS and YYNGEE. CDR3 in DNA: TGTGCCAGCAGCGTAGCGGCTAGCAACCACAATGAGCAGTTCTTC. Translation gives CASSVAASNHNEQFF.

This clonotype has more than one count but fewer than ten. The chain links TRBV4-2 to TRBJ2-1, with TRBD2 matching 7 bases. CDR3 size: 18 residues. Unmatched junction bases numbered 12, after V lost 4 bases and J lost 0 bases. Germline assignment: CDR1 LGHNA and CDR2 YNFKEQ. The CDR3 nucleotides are TGTGCCAGCAGCCTCCTATGGGGAGGGCAGAGCTCCTACAATGAGCAGTTCTTC. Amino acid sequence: CASSLLWGGQSSYNEQFF.

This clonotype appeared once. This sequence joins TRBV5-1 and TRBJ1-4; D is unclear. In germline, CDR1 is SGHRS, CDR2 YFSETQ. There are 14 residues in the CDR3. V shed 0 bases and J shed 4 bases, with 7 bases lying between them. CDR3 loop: CASSLGRSNEKLFF. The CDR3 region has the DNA TGCGCCAGCAGCTTGGGACGGAGTAATGAAAAACTGTTTTTT.

CDR3 region: CATSRGGLAGEQYF. In DNA, the CDR3 is TGTGCCACCAGCAGAGGGGGACTAGCGGGCGAGCAGTACTTC. This rearrangement joins TRBV15 to TRBJ2-7; 12 bases fit TRBD2. This CDR3 has 14 amino acids. Trimming took 1 base from V and 6 from J; bases not matched to a gene: 1. CDR1 is LNHNV, CDR2 YYDKDF, per germline (reference sequence).

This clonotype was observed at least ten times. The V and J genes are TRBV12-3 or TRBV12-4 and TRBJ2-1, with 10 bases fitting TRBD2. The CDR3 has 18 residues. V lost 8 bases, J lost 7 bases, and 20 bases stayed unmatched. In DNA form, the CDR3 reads TGTGCCAGCCGGACTTCGACAATATTTAGCGGGAGGTGGAATGAGCAGTTCTTC. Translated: CASRTSTIFSGRWNEQFF.

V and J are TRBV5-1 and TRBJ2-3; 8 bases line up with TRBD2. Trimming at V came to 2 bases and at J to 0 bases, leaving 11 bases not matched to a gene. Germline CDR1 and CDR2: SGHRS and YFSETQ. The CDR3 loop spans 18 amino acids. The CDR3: CASSFGLAGHSSTDTQYF. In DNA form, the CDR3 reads TGCGCCAGCAGCTTCGGTTTAGCGGGACACTCTAGCACAGATACGCAGTATTTT.

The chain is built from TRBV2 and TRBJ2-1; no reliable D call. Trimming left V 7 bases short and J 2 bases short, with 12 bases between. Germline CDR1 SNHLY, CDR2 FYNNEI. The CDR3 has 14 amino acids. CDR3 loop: CASKSRRTYNEQFF. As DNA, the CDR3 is TGTGCCAGCAAAAGCAGGCGAACCTACAATGAGCAGTTCTTC.

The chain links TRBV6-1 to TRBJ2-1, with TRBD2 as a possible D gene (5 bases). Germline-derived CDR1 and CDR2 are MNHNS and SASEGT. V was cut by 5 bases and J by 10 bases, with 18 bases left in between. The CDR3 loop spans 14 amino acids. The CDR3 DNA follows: TGTGCCAGCAGTTTAGGCCGCCTAGCAACCGAGCAGTTCTTC. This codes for CASSLGRLATEQFF.

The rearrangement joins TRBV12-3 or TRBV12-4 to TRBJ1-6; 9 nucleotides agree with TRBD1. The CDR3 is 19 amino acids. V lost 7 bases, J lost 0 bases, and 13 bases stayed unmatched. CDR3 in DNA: TGTGCCAGCACCTTGGGACAGGGAGTTCACGGCTCCTATAATTCACCCCTCCACTTT. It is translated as CASTLGQGVHGSYNSPLHF.

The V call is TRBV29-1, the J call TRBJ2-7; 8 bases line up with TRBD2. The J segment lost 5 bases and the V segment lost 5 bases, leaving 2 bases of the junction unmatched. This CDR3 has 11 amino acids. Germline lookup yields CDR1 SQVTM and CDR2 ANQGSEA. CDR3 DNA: TGCAGCGTTAGCGGGAGTAACGAGCAGTACTTC. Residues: CSVSGSNEQYF.

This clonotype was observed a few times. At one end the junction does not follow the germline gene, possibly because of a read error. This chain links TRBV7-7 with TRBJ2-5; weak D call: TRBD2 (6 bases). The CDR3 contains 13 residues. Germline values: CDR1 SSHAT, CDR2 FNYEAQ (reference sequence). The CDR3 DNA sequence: TGTGCTAGCAGCGCGGGAAAGCAGGAGACCCAGTACTTC. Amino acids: CASSAGKQETQYF.

CDR3 in DNA: TGCAGTGCCATAGCGCCAGGGGAGACCCAGTACTTC. Protein sequence: CSAIAPGETQYF. The chain has TRBV20-1 and TRBJ2-5, with D perhaps matching TRBD1 or TRBD2 (5 bases each). V lost 6 bases, J lost 5 bases, and 13 bases lay in between. In germline, CDR1 is DFQATT, CDR2 SNEGSKA (reference sequence). The CDR3 has 12 amino acids.

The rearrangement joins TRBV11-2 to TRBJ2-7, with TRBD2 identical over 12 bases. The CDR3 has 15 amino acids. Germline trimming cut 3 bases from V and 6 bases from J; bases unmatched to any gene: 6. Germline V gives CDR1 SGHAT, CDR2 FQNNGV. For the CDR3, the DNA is TGTGCCAGCAGCTTCCCTAGCGGGAGGGCCCTCGAGCAGTACTTC. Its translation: CASSFPSGRALEQYF. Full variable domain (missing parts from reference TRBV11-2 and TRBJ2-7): EAGVAQSPRYKIIEKRQSVAFWCNPISGHATLYWYQQILGQGPKLLIQFQNNGVVDDSQLPKDRFSAERLKGVDSTLKIQPAKLEDSAVYLCASSFPSGRALEQYFGPGTRLTVT.

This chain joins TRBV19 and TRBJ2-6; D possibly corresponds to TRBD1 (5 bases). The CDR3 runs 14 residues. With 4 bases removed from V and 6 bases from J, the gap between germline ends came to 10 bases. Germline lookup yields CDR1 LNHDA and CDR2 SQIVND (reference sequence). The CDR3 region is CASSTTGAANVLTF. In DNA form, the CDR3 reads TGTGCCAGTAGTACAACAGGAGCGGCCAACGTCCTGACTTTC.

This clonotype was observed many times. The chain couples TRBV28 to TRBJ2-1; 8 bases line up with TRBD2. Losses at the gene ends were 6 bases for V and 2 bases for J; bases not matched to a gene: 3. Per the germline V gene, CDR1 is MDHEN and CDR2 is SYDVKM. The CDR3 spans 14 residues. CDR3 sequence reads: CASRAGATYNEQFF. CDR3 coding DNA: TGTGCCAGCAGAGCGGGAGCCACCTACAATGAGCAGTTCTTC.

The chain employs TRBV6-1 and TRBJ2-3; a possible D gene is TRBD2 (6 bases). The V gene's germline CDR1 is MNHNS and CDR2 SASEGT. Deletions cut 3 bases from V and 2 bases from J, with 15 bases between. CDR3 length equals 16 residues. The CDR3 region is CASSDLKGRYTDTQYF. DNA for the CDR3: TGTGCCAGCAGTGACCTAAAAGGGAGGTACACAGATACGCAGTATTTT.

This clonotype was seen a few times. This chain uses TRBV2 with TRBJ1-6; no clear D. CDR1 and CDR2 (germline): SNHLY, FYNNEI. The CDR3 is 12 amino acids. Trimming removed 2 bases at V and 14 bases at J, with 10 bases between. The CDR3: CASSEMPESLHF. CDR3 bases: TGTGCCAGCAGTGAAATGCCAGAATCCCTCCACTTT.

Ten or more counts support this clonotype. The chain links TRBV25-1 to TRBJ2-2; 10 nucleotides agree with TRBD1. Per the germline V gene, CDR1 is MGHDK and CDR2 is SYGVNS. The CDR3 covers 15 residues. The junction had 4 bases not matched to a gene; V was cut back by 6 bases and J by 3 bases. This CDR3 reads CASSIGTGDTGELFF. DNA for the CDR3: TGTGCCAGCAGCATCGGGACAGGGGACACCGGGGAGCTGTTTTTT.

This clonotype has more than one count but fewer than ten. The CDR3 region is CASSLVGRPNTEAFF. The CDR3 nucleotides are TGTGCCAGCAGCTTAGTGGGGAGGCCGAACACTGAAGCTTTCTTT. The chain uses TRBV7-9 and TRBJ1-1; unclear D gene. V gave up 1 base and J gave up 1 base, with 10 bases separating them. The germline V gene has CDR1 SEHNR and CDR2 FQNEAQ (reference sequence). The CDR3 runs 15 residues.

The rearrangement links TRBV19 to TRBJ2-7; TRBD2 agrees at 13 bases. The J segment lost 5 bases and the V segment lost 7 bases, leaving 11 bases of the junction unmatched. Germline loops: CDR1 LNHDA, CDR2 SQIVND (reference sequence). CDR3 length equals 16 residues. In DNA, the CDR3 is TGTGCCAGTACCCCCGGGACTAGCGGGATTCCCAACGAGCAGTACTTC. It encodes CASTPGTSGIPNEQYF.